Each of the 2 T cell receptor beta chains below was sequenced from the same sample in a study of Graves' ophthalmopathy and Graves' hyperthyroidism. CDR3 regions of TCR beta were amplified from RNA transcripts. RT-PCR was first run with HTBI primers, then multiplex PCR in a second round. TCRdb reanalysed the multiplex PCR reads using MiXCR and keeps one entry per CDR3 protein. The table includes about 550,000 distinct CDR3 sequences, under 45% detected once. Source material: peripheral blood or thyroid tissue (not recorded which). These receptors all stem from an adult man with Graves' hyperthyroidism.

The chain joins TRBV24-1 to TRBJ2-3, with D perhaps TRBD1 (6 bases). The length of the CDR3 is 15 residues. V shed 4 bases and J shed 4 bases, with 14 bases lying between them. Germline assignment: CDR1 KGHDR and CDR2 SFDVKD. The CDR3 sequence is CATSDLQGTSDTQYF. The CDR3 nucleotides read TGTGCCACCAGTGACCTACAGGGAACCTCAGATACGCAGTATTTT.

This chain connects TRBV7-2 to TRBJ2-7; TRBD2 aligns across 8 bases. The germline V gene encodes CDR1 SGHTA and CDR2 FQGNSA. The J segment lost 3 bases and the V segment lost 6 bases, leaving 10 bases of the junction unmatched. The CDR3 sequence is 15 residues long. The CDR3 DNA is TGTGCCAGCAGGGGAACTAGCGGCCTATTCTACGAGCAGTACTTC. Translating gives CASRGTSGLFYEQYF. The variable domain in full, with the rest retrieved from reference TRBV7-2 and TRBJ2-7, is GAGVSQSPSNKVTEKGKDVELRCDPISGHTALYWYRQSLGQGLEFLIYFQGNSAPDKSGLPSDRFSAERTGGSVSTLTIQRTQQEDSAVYLCASRGTSGLFYEQYFGPGTRLTVT.